These 23 T cell receptor beta chains share one sample of origin, sequenced in a study of control samples from healthy donors and cancer patients. Only in-frame clones appear in the TCRdb table, and some are missing; sequencing was by immunoSEQ multiplex PCR. The sample holds 95,000 to 120,000 clones, around four fifths seen once. Sequenced sample: blood. Receptor source: a man between 18 and 35 years old in good health.

The chain combines TRBV28 with TRBJ2-6; D is unclear. Germline V gives CDR1 MDHEN, CDR2 SYDVKM. Between the trimmed V and J ends, which lost 5 bases and 4 bases, there was a span of 15 bases. The CDR3 contains 16 residues. CDR3 residues: CASSPHGLGGANVLTF. DNA of the CDR3: TGTGCCAGCAGTCCCCACGGATTGGGGGGGGCCAACGTCCTGACTTTC.

The chain has TRBV13 and TRBJ1-4, with 9 bases lining up with TRBD1. V shed 4 bases, J shed 7 bases, and the junction held 4 bases outside the gene matches. CDR1 and CDR2 (germline): PRHDT, FYEKMQ (reference sequence). The CDR3 runs to 14 residues. This CDR3 is CASSSQGASEKLFF. As DNA, the CDR3 is TGTGCCAGCAGCTCACAGGGGGCAAGTGAAAAACTGTTTTTT.

This clone was seen a single time. This sequence joins TRBV7-9 and TRBJ1-1; weak D call: TRBD1 (5 bases). The germline gives CDR1 SEHNR, CDR2 FQNEAQ (reference sequence). CDR3 length equals 14 residues. Trimming removed 4 bases from V and 4 bases from J, with 13 bases in between. CDR3 DNA: TGTGCCAGCAGCTCGGGACTCTCTGGCACTGAAGCTTTCTTT. This sequence encodes CASSSGLSGTEAFF.

The J gene is TRBJ2-2, the V gene TRBV19, with TRBD2 matching 8 bases. The CDR3 is made up of 16 amino acids. Germline V gives CDR1 LNHDA, CDR2 SQIVND (reference sequence). V dropped 6 bases and J dropped 4; count of bases not matched to a gene: 10. The CDR3 DNA is TGTGCCAGTAGGGCAGAGACGGGGGGGCCCACCGGGGAGCTGTTTTTT. This translates into CASRAETGGPTGELFF. The full variable domain, with the rest looked up from reference TRBV19 and TRBJ2-2, is DGGITQSPKYLFRKEGQNVTLSCEQNLNHDAMYWYRQDPGQGLRLIYYSQIVNDFQKGDIAEGYSVSREKKESFPLTVTSAQKNPTAFYLCASRAETGGPTGELFFGEGSRLTVL.

This rearrangement joins TRBV6-1 to TRBJ2-7, with D unresolved. Germline V gene lookup returns CDR1 MNHNS and CDR2 SASEGT. CDR3 length: 14 residues. V was shortened by 2 bases and J by 0 bases, with 8 bases between the two germline ends. The CDR3 DNA reads as TGTGCCAGCAGTGAATTGTGGAGCTCCTACGAGCAGTACGTC. Translation: CASSELWSSYEQYV.

In nucleotides, the CDR3 is TGTGCCAGCAGCTTGGCGGCCGCGAACACTGAAGCTTTCTTT. Protein product: CASSLAAANTEAFF. The chain couples TRBV5-4 to TRBJ1-1; D gene ambiguous. Germline lookup yields CDR1 SGHNT and CDR2 YYREEE (reference sequence). The CDR3 is 14 residues long. V shed 0 bases and J shed 1 base, with 7 bases lying between them. The variable domain in full, completed from reference TRBV5-4 and TRBJ1-1, reads ETGVTQSPTHLIKTRGQQVTLRCSSQSGHNTVSWYQQALGQGPQFIFQYYREEENGRGNFPPRFSGLQFPNYSSELNVNALELDDSALYLCASSLAAANTEAFFGQGTRLTVV.

This clone turned up a few times. The gene calls are TRBV14 and TRBJ1-5; D may be TRBD1 (5 bases). Germline V gene sequence: CDR1 SGHDN, CDR2 FVKESK. Trimming left V 1 base short and J 0 bases short, with 10 bases between. The length of the CDR3 is 16 residues. The CDR3, as DNA: TGTGCCAGCAGCCAAGTAGTACAGGATAGCAATCAGCCCCAGCATTTT. This gives the protein CASSQVVQDSNQPQHF.

In this sample, this clone turned up once. The J gene is TRBJ1-5, the V gene TRBV28, with TRBD1 identical over 9 bases. V lost 4 bases and J lost 4; bases outside the gene matches: 8. This CDR3 has 16 amino acids. CDR1 and CDR2 from the germline V gene are MDHEN and SYDVKM. The CDR3 DNA sequence: TGTGCCAGCAGTTCTCCCAGGGGGACAGGGAATCAGCCCCAGCATTTT. Translated: CASSSPRGTGNQPQHF.

The chain uses TRBV29-1 and TRBJ1-2; D not resolved. The CDR3 is 12 residues long. Trimming pared 2 bases from V and 4 bases from J, leaving 8 bases between. The germline gives CDR1 SQVTM, CDR2 ANQGSEA. CDR3 coding DNA: TGCAGCGTTGAACGGCAGACCTATGGCTACACCTTC. Amino acid sequence: CSVERQTYGYTF.

This chain joins TRBV19 and TRBJ2-7, with D tentatively TRBD2 (7 bases). The length of the CDR3 is 14 residues. The germline V gene has CDR1 LNHDA and CDR2 SQIVND (reference sequence). Trimming cost V 5 bases and J 5 bases, with 16 bases left between them. This chain's CDR3 is CASSGTGGADEQYF. CDR3 bases: TGTGCCAGTAGTGGAACGGGGGGCGCGGACGAGCAGTACTTC. The full variable domain, rest sourced from reference TRBV19 and TRBJ2-7, is DGGITQSPKYLFRKEGQNVTLSCEQNLNHDAMYWYRQDPGQGLRLIYYSQIVNDFQKGDIAEGYSVSREKKESFPLTVTSAQKNPTAFYLCASSGTGGADEQYFGPGTRLTVT.

V and J are TRBV5-1 and TRBJ2-3; D is unresolved. The CDR3 is 15 residues long. Deletions cut 4 bases from V and 0 bases from J, with 12 bases between. Germline loops: CDR1 SGHRS, CDR2 YFSETQ. DNA of the CDR3: TGCGCCAGCAGCGGAAGGTATAGTAGCACAGATACGCAGTATTTT. Amino acid sequence: CASSGRYSSTDTQYF.

The chain recombines TRBV11-2 with TRBJ1-1; D is possibly TRBD1 (6 bases). The V end was cut by 5 bases, the J end by 7 bases, with 11 bases between. Germline CDR1 and CDR2: SGHAT and FQNNGV. The CDR3 contains 12 residues. Here the CDR3 DNA reads TGTGCCAGCAGCCCCAGGGGTTTTGAAGCTTTCTTT. It is translated as CASSPRGFEAFF.

The chain employs TRBV9 and TRBJ2-6; 14 bases are a match to TRBD2. CDR1 and CDR2 (germline): SGDLS, YYNGEE. The CDR3 is made up of 20 amino acids. Germline trimming cut 4 bases from V and 0 bases from J; bases unmatched to any gene: 9. DNA for the CDR3: TGTGCCAGCAGCCCAGGGACTAGCGGGGGTCTTGACTCTGGGGCCAACGTCCTGACTTTC. Translating gives CASSPGTSGGLDSGANVLTF.

This sequence joins TRBV6-6 and TRBJ2-2; possibly TRBD2 for D (5 bases). V lost 5 bases and J lost 1, with 17 bases in between. CDR1 and CDR2 from the germline V gene are MNHNY and SVGAGI (reference sequence). This CDR3 has 17 residues. This CDR3 is CASSPPRRSLNTGELFF. CDR3 nucleotides: TGTGCCAGCAGTCCTCCGCGGAGGAGTTTGAACACCGGGGAGCTGTTTTTT.

As for this clone: The junction differs from germline at one of its ends, possibly a read error. V gene TRBV20-1 combines with J gene TRBJ2-7; tentative D call: TRBD1 (5 bases). CDR3 length equals 11 residues. Germline V CDR1 and CDR2: DFQATT, SNEGSKA (reference sequence). The CDR3 sequence is CSASPPGHLHF. CDR3 DNA: TGCAGTGCTAGCCCGCCCGGACACTTACACTTC.

This clone occurred once. This chain uses TRBV6-5 with TRBJ1-2; D gene uncertain. V was cut by 2 bases and J by 7 bases, with 8 bases left in between. The CDR3 has 12 amino acids. Germline CDR1 and CDR2: MNHEY and SVGAGI. Written as DNA, the CDR3 is TGTGCCAGCAGTTACCCCTTCGGTGGCTACACCTTC. Protein: CASSYPFGGYTF.

DNA of the CDR3: TGTGCCAGCTCACCACGGACAGGGGGCATTGCGGACACTGAAGCTTTCTTT. It specifies CASSPRTGGIADTEAFF. This sequence joins TRBV18 and TRBJ1-1; 11 bases map to TRBD1. The CDR3 has 17 residues. CDR1 is KGHSH and CDR2 is LQKENI in the germline V gene. V was pared by 1 base and J by 3 bases, with 7 bases of the junction left unmatched.

This chain's CDR3 is CASSLYPEGYGYTF. The DNA for the CDR3 is TGTGCCAGCAGTTTGTACCCAGAGGGCTATGGCTACACCTTC. The V and J genes are TRBV28 and TRBJ1-2; D ambiguous. In germline, CDR1 is MDHEN, CDR2 SYDVKM. The CDR3 totals 14 residues. The V end was cut by 3 bases, the J end by 4 bases, with 12 bases between.

Remarks on this clone: The junction departs from germline at one end; a sequencing error may be responsible. The chain recombines TRBV7-7 with TRBJ2-2; D uncertain. Germline lookup yields CDR1 SSHAT and CDR2 FNYEAQ (reference sequence). The CDR3 has 16 residues. Here the CDR3 DNA reads TGTGCTAGCAGCTTACTGGGCAACGGCGAAACCGGGGAGCTGTTTTTT. It yields the protein CASSLLGNGETGELFF.

This clone was seen more than once but under ten times. CDR3: CASSFGGGRTGANVLTF. The DNA for the CDR3 is TGCGCCAGCAGCTTCGGCGGAGGGAGGACTGGGGCCAACGTCCTGACTTTC. The chain joins TRBV5-1 to TRBJ2-6; tentatively, D is TRBD2 (6 bases). Deletions cut 2 bases from V and 2 bases from J, with 14 bases between. The CDR3 is 17 residues long. Germline lookup yields CDR1 SGHRS and CDR2 YFSETQ.

The V gene is TRBV2, the J gene TRBJ1-1; D is uncertain. V lost 6 bases and J lost 6, with 8 bases in between. This CDR3 has 11 amino acids. Looked up from germline, CDR1 is SNHLY and CDR2 is FYNNEI. The CDR3 sequence: CASRGYPEAFF. The CDR3 region has the DNA TGTGCCAGCAGGGGCTACCCTGAAGCTTTCTTT.

J is TRBJ2-7 and V is TRBV21-1. TRBV21-1 is an annotated pseudogene. The CDR3 has 16 residues. CDR3 in DNA: TGTGCCAGCAGCAAAGTTAACGGTCGTAAGGACTACGAGCAGTACGTC. It translates to CASSKVNGRKDYEQYV.

The rearrangement links TRBV4-3 to TRBJ1-4; D uncertain. The CDR3 consists of 15 residues. Trimming shortened V by 6 bases and J by 8 bases, and 19 bases separated the two germline ends. Germline V gives CDR1 LGHNA, CDR2 YSLEER. CDR3 DNA sequence: TGCGCCAGCAGTCCAGGATGGACTTTGGGGGAAAAACTGTTTTTT. The encoded protein is CASSPGWTLGEKLFF.